This TCR beta chain was identified in a study of shared clonotypes between healthy human individuals. Study overall: The composition of the donors was two women and a few men aged 18 to 49.

Study conclusions and caveats: Naive subsets generally exceeded memory subsets in estimated richness.

Sequencing was at deep level. Generated by immunoSEQ multiplex PCR, the TCRdb table keeps only in-frame clones and is missing some. This sample carries under 80,000 clones, 50% to 70% of them seen once, and the ten largest clones take roughly half. This clone was detected a few times. No antigen is known for it. The sequencing input was memory CD8+ T cells sorted from blood. Noted subset: CD45RO+ cells pooled with CCR7-negative TemRA cells. The receptor was derived from a man aged 30 to 45 in good health.

CDR3 bases: TGTGCCAGCAGCCTACATGGACTTTACAATGAGCAGTTCTTC. It encodes CASSLHGLYNEQFF. The chain recombines TRBV7-9 with TRBJ2-1; TRBD2 is a possible D gene (5 bases). Trimming took off 5 bases at V and 4 bases at J, with 12 bases between the two ends. Germline lookup yields CDR1 SEHNR and CDR2 FQNEAQ (reference sequence). The CDR3 has 14 amino acids.